Ten or more counts support the clone carrying this T cell receptor (beta chain). The antigen is undetermined. A much larger clone differs by one base, so this may be a read error. The sample comes from a study of Graves' ophthalmopathy and Graves' hyperthyroidism. Study outcomes and limitations: Prediction of ophthalmopathy progression reached about 70% sensitivity and roughly 72% specificity. Classification of ophthalmopathy versus stable hyperthyroidism by a 13-signature model yielded around 88% sensitivity and roughly 80% specificity.

The CDR3 runs to 13 residues. Trimming removed 6 bases from V and 1 base from J, with 9 bases in between. CDR1 LNHNV and CDR2 YYDKDF come from the germline V gene (reference sequence). As the template, RNA transcripts were used to amplify TCR beta CDR3 regions. In the first round, RT-PCR was carried out with HTBI primers, and a multiplex PCR formed the second round. One entry per CDR3 protein results from TCRdb running MiXCR on the multiplex PCR reads. The table has about 400,000 distinct CDR3 sequences, around 16% seen once. The clonotype was recovered from a woman between 18 and 29 years old with Graves' ophthalmopathy. V is TRBV15 and J is TRBJ2-5; maybe TRBD2 (6 bases). Sample: peripheral blood. The CDR3 DNA follows: TGTGCCACCAGTAGCGGCAGCCAAGAGACCCAGTACTTC. Its protein is CATSSGSQETQYF.